One and the same sample provided the 18 T cell receptor beta chains below, sequenced in a study of T cell responses to AZD1222 COVID-19 vaccine. Generated by immunoSEQ multiplex PCR, the TCRdb table keeps only in-frame clones and is missing some. This table has over 100,000 clones, almost 95% appearing once. The source material was peripheral blood, sampled on day 0 of AZD1222 vaccination. Source of these receptors: an adult in good health.

As DNA, the CDR3 is TGTGCCAGCAGCTTATCCCCCGACGGGCCCACCTTCACCTTC. The encoded protein is CASSLSPDGPTFTF. This chain connects TRBV7-3 to TRBJ1-2; unclear D gene. The CDR3 has 14 amino acids. V was cut by 2 bases and J by 13 bases, with 20 bases left in between. Germline assignment: CDR1 SGHTA and CDR2 FQGTGA.

J is TRBJ1-4 and V is TRBV11-2; possibly TRBD1 for D (5 bases). V lost 1 base and J lost 10, with 16 bases in between. Germline V CDR1 and CDR2: SGHAT, FQNNGV. There are 15 residues in the CDR3. The CDR3 bases are TGTGCCAGCAGCTTAGGGGGCATCGCCTTGGGAAAACTGTTTTTT. Residues: CASSLGGIALGKLFF.

V is TRBV11-2 and J is TRBJ1-4; 9 bases line up with TRBD1. V was clipped by 4 bases and J by 6 bases; unmatched bases: 6. The CDR3 extends over 15 amino acids. Germline V lookup: CDR1 SGHAT, CDR2 FQNNGV. The CDR3 loop reads CASSSAGTGHEKLFF. DNA for the CDR3: TGTGCCAGCAGCTCCGCCGGGACAGGGCATGAAAAACTGTTTTTT.

The chain couples TRBV10-2 to TRBJ2-7, with 8 positions matching TRBD1. CDR3 length: 15 residues. V shed 7 bases, J shed 2 bases, and the junction held 10 bases outside the gene matches. Germline V gene sequence: CDR1 WSHSY, CDR2 SAAADI. This chain's CDR3 is CASTTRQGTTYEQYF. The CDR3 DNA is TGCGCCAGCACCACTCGACAGGGGACCACCTACGAGCAGTACTTC.

V gene TRBV30 combines with J gene TRBJ2-5; the D gene could be TRBD1 or TRBD2 (5 bases each). Trimming shortened V by 6 bases and J by 2 bases, and 22 bases separated the two germline ends. The CDR3 loop spans 16 amino acids. Germline V lookup: CDR1 GTSNPN, CDR2 SVGIG (reference sequence). The CDR3 bases are TGTGCCTGCCCAAGGGCTGGGGACGGCTTGCAAGAGACCCAGTACTTC. This codes for CACPRAGDGLQETQYF.

This rearrangement joins TRBV27 to TRBJ1-5; 8 nucleotides align to TRBD1. The CDR3 covers 17 residues. Germline CDR1 is MNHEY and CDR2 is SMNVEV (reference sequence). V was pared by 6 bases and J by 3 bases, with 13 bases of the junction left unmatched. The DNA for the CDR3 is TGTGCCAGCAGAAAGGATACGACAGGGGCTGTCAATCAGCCCCAGCATTTT. This sequence encodes CASRKDTTGAVNQPQHF.

The CDR3 nucleotides are TGCAGCGTCCACTCGGGACAAGGCAATCAGCCCCAGCATTTT. Protein sequence: CSVHSGQGNQPQHF. This rearrangement joins TRBV29-1 to TRBJ1-5; weak D call: TRBD1 (6 bases). The V gene lost 6 bases and the J gene lost 2 bases, with 14 bases spanning the gap. CDR1 is SQVTM and CDR2 is ANQGSEA in the germline V gene. The CDR3 spans 14 residues.

This clone showed up just once. The chain joins TRBV19 to TRBJ2-5, with 7 bases fitting TRBD1. The CDR3 length is 15 residues. V was pared by 3 bases and J by 4 bases, with 8 bases of the junction left unmatched. Germline V gene sequence: CDR1 LNHDA, CDR2 SQIVND (reference sequence). In DNA, the CDR3 is TGTGCCAGTAGTATGGGTTCAGGGGGAAGAGAGACCCAGTACTTC. Protein: CASSMGSGGRETQYF.

The rearrangement joins TRBV11-3 to TRBJ1-2, with no clear D. This CDR3 is 13 amino acids long. The ends were cut back, 1 base at V and 4 bases at J, with 7 bases in the middle. The germline V gene has CDR1 SGHNT and CDR2 YENEEA. For the CDR3, the DNA is TGTGCCAGCAGCTTAGGACGGAGCTATGGCTACACCTTC. It is translated as CASSLGRSYGYTF.

The chain couples TRBV11-3 to TRBJ2-1; 8 bases agree with TRBD1. Trimming cost V 5 bases and J 3 bases; bases outside gene matches: 3. Germline-derived CDR1 and CDR2 are SGHNT and YENEEA. This CDR3 region has 14 residues. The CDR3 reads CASSRDRFYNEQFF. As DNA, the CDR3 is TGTGCCAGCAGCAGGGACAGGTTCTACAATGAGCAGTTCTTC.

This chain connects TRBV29-1 to TRBJ1-4; weak D call: TRBD1 (5 bases). CDR3 length: 14 residues. V shed 4 bases and J shed 4 bases, with 13 bases lying between them. CDR1 is SQVTM, CDR2 ANQGSEA, per germline. For the CDR3, the DNA is TGCAGCGTTGGGGGCGGGACCCGTAATGAAAAACTGTTTTTT. This translates into CSVGGGTRNEKLFF. Filled out from reference TRBV29-1 and TRBJ1-4, the complete variable domain reads SAVISQKPSRDICQRGTSLTIQCQVDSQVTMMFWYRQQPGQSLTLIATANQGSEATYESGFVIDKFPISRPNLTFSTLTVSNMSPEDSSIYLCSVGGGTRNEKLFFGSGTQLSVL.

The chain employs TRBV12-3 or TRBV12-4 and TRBJ1-1; maybe TRBD1 (6 bases). The CDR3 covers 12 residues. V was cut by 3 bases and J by 5 bases, with 7 bases left in between. The CDR3 DNA follows: TGTGCCAGCAGTTTCGGACAGACTGAAGCTTTCTTT. This sequence encodes CASSFGQTEAFF.

Worth noting for this clone: The junction does not match germline at one end; this may be a read error. The chain couples TRBV12-3 or TRBV12-4 to TRBJ1-1; D gene unclear. The length of the CDR3 is 12 residues. The CDR3 spells CASSLKEPETHF. The CDR3 DNA follows: TGTGCCAGCAGTTTAAAGGAACCTGAGACCCACTTT.

The chain uses TRBV7-2 and TRBJ1-2, with a tentative D call TRBD1 (5 bases). Germline V gives CDR1 SGHTA, CDR2 FQGNSA. V was shortened by 4 bases and J by 0 bases, with 9 bases between the two germline ends. CDR3 length: 14 amino acids. For the CDR3, the DNA is TGTGCCAGCAGCTCATACAGGTCTAACTATGGCTACACCTTC. Encoded protein: CASSSYRSNYGYTF.

The chain is built from TRBV3-1 (or the pseudogene TRBV3-2) and TRBJ2-1, with unresolved D. The CDR3 has 12 amino acids. Germline V gives CDR1 LGHDT, CDR2 YNNKEL (reference sequence). The germline V and J ends were trimmed by 4 bases and 9 bases, with 10 bases remaining between them. In DNA form, the CDR3 reads TGTGCCAGCAGCCCCCGACGGAGTGAGCAGTTCTTC. Its translation: CASSPRRSEQFF.

The chain uses TRBV7-2 and TRBJ1-4; 7 bases fit TRBD1. The V segment lost 5 bases and the J segment 6 bases; nucleotides outside the gene matches: 6. Germline V lookup: CDR1 SGHTA, CDR2 FQGNSA. The CDR3 loop spans 14 amino acids. The DNA of the CDR3 is TGTGCCAGCAGCCCAGGACAGGAGTATGAAAAACTGTTTTTT. Translation: CASSPGQEYEKLFF.

A remark on this clone: The junction does not match germline at one end; this may be a read error. The genes are TRBV5-6 and TRBJ2-1; 9 bases align to TRBD2. In germline, CDR1 is SGHDT, CDR2 YYEEEE. The length of the CDR3 is 15 residues. CDR3 protein: CASSVWTSDYNKQFF. In DNA form, the CDR3 reads TGTGCCAGCAGCGTATGGACTAGCGATTACAATAAGCAGTTCTTC.

This chain links TRBV27 with TRBJ1-1; tentatively, D is TRBD1 (5 bases). From germline, CDR1 is MNHEY and CDR2 SMNVEV (reference sequence). Trimming removed 9 bases at V and 3 bases at J, with 14 bases between. The CDR3 has 13 residues. CDR3 region: CASQRLGDTEAFF. In DNA, the CDR3 is TGTGCCAGTCAACGACTAGGGGACACTGAAGCTTTCTTT.